Listed here are 28 T cell receptor beta chains from one sample, sequenced in a study of blood T cell repertoires in COVID-19 (dated by TCRdb to the early 2020s). Library method: the immunoSEQ multiplex PCR assay. The table comes from immuneACCESS by way of TCRdb, which keeps in-frame sequences with V and J called. Part of the clones is missing from these tables; in studies checked, under half for an unresolved V gene and the rest for unknown reasons. The sample yields about 300,000 clones; over 75% were counted once. The ten biggest clones cover about 4% of the sample. Sequenced sample: PBMCs or T cells enriched from blood (not recorded which). These receptors were obtained from a man younger than 40 who had recovered from COVID-19.

This sequence joins TRBV11-3 and TRBJ2-5, with 9 bases fitting TRBD2. The germline gives CDR1 SGHNT, CDR2 YENEEA. The CDR3 contains 15 residues. With 5 bases clipped from V and 1 base from J, the junction kept 5 bases outside the gene matches. CDR3 sequence reads: CASSPGTSFQETQYF. DNA of the CDR3: TGTGCCAGCAGCCCCGGGACTAGCTTCCAAGAGACCCAGTACTTC.

This clone was observed once. The chain links TRBV29-1 to TRBJ2-7; tentative D call: TRBD1 (5 bases). The CDR3 runs 12 residues. V gave up 2 bases and J gave up 2 bases, with 7 bases separating them. Germline V gene lookup returns CDR1 SQVTM and CDR2 ANQGSEA. CDR3 in DNA: TGCAGCGTTGAAACAGGCACCTACGAGCAGTACTTC. Protein product: CSVETGTYEQYF.

This chain connects TRBV11-2 to TRBJ2-2, with 11 bases aligning to TRBD2. Per the germline V gene, CDR1 is SGHAT and CDR2 is FQNNGV. The V and J ends lost 5 bases and 5 bases, in that order; junction bases with no gene match: 10. CDR3 length equals 17 residues. CDR3 DNA sequence: TGTGCCAGCAGCCGAATAGCGGGGGGGCGGTATACCGGGGAGCTGTTTTTT. Protein product: CASSRIAGGRYTGELFF.

The rearrangement joins TRBV6-5 to TRBJ2-7; 10 bases agree with TRBD2. The germline CDR1 and CDR2 sequences are MNHEY and SVGAGI. This CDR3 is built from 15 residues. Germline trimming cut 6 bases from V and 0 bases from J; bases unmatched to any gene: 5. DNA for the CDR3: TGTGCCAGCAGGTACCGGACTAGCGGCTCCTACGAGCAGTACTTC. Translating it yields CASRYRTSGSYEQYF.

This sequence joins TRBV7-9 and TRBJ2-7, with 7 positions matching TRBD1. V dropped 5 bases and J dropped 4; count of bases not matched to a gene: 11. This CDR3 has 15 amino acids. CDR1 and CDR2 from the germline V gene are SEHNR and FQNEAQ (reference sequence). The DNA for the CDR3 is TGTGCCAGCAGCGCGCCTGACAGGGTACAGTACGAGCAGTACTTC. Residues: CASSAPDRVQYEQYF.

The rearrangement uses TRBV6-2 or TRBV6-3 and TRBJ2-7, with D possibly matching TRBD2 (6 bases). Germline lookup yields CDR1 MNHEY and CDR2 SVGEGT. V gave up 2 bases and J gave up 1 base, with 21 bases separating them. The CDR3 sequence is 18 residues long. CDR3 protein: CASSYLPETSPLSYEQYF. Written as DNA, the CDR3 is TGTGCCAGCAGTTACCTCCCCGAGACTAGTCCTCTATCCTACGAGCAGTACTTC.

This clone appeared once. The rearrangement uses TRBV11-2 and TRBJ1-1; D uncertain. Looked up from germline, CDR1 is SGHAT and CDR2 is FQNNGV. Trimming pared 1 base from V and 5 bases from J, leaving 5 bases between. The CDR3 contains 12 residues. Here the CDR3 reads CASSLVATEAFF. The CDR3 nucleotides read TGTGCCAGCAGCTTAGTAGCGACTGAAGCTTTCTTT.

The rearrangement uses TRBV29-1 and TRBJ2-7; the D gene is possibly TRBD2 (5 bases). V lost 4 bases to trimming and J lost 5 bases, with 15 bases between them. The CDR3 runs 13 residues. The germline V gene encodes CDR1 SQVTM and CDR2 ANQGSEA. DNA for the CDR3: TGCAGCGTTGTACGGGAAAACGTAGACGAGCAGTACTTC. This sequence encodes CSVVRENVDEQYF.

J is TRBJ1-5 and V is TRBV27; 8 nucleotides align to TRBD1. V lost 6 bases to trimming and J lost 7 bases; unmatched junction nucleotides: 11. Germline loops: CDR1 MNHEY, CDR2 SMNVEV (reference sequence). The CDR3 is made up of 15 amino acids. CDR3 in DNA: TGTGCCAGCAGGGACGGGACAGGTGGGTGGCAGCCCCAGCATTTT. As protein: CASRDGTGGWQPQHF.

This chain connects TRBV5-8 to TRBJ1-3; D uncertain. Germline V gene data show CDR1 as SGHTS and CDR2 as YDEGEE. This CDR3 has 12 amino acids. V gave up 1 base and J gave up 4 bases, with 3 bases separating them. The CDR3 DNA follows: TGTGCCAGCAGCTTGTTAGGAAACACCATATATTTT. It encodes CASSLLGNTIYF.

A few counts support this clone. This sequence joins TRBV29-1 and TRBJ1-4, with 10 bases matching TRBD1. Germline V lookup: CDR1 SQVTM, CDR2 ANQGSEA. This CDR3 is built from 14 residues. The V segment lost 4 bases and the J segment 8 bases; nucleotides outside the gene matches: 7. CDR3 nucleotide sequence: TGCAGCGTTGGGGCGACAGGGGGCAGAGAAAAACTGTTTTTT. Amino acid sequence: CSVGATGGREKLFF.

This chain joins TRBV2 and TRBJ1-6; no firm D call. The ends were cut back, 11 bases at V and 0 bases at J, with 20 bases in the middle. In germline, CDR1 is SNHLY, CDR2 FYNNEI. This CDR3 spans 17 amino acids. Here the CDR3 DNA reads TGTGCCGCAACACCTCCCTCGGGGAGCTCCTATAATTCACCCCTCCACTTT. Amino acids: CAATPPSGSSYNSPLHF.

The chain recombines TRBV7-9 with TRBJ1-6, with D perhaps TRBD1 (6 bases). Trimming removed 4 bases from V and 5 bases from J, with 21 bases in between. There are 18 residues in the CDR3. Germline V gene sequence: CDR1 SEHNR, CDR2 FQNEAQ (reference sequence). The CDR3 bases are TGTGCCAGCAGCTCCCCGCGAGGGGGGGCCATTGATAATTCACCCCTCCACTTT. Its translation is CASSSPRGGAIDNSPLHF. Combining the CDR3 with reference TRBV7-9 and TRBJ1-6 gives the whole variable domain DTGVSQNPRHKITKRGQNVTFRCDPISEHNRLYWYRQTLGQGPEFLTYFQNEAQLEKSRLLSDRFSAERPKGSFSTLEIQRTEQGDSAMYLCASSSPRGGAIDNSPLHFGNGTRLTVT.

This clone turned up a few times. The J gene is TRBJ1-5, the V gene TRBV6-7, with 10 nucleotides matching TRBD1. TRBV6-7 is labeled an ORF, and its function is uncertain. There are 18 residues in the CDR3. Unmatched junction bases numbered 12, after V lost 5 bases and J lost 2 bases. CDR3: CASSRRGQGLSGNQPQHF. The CDR3 nucleotides are TGTGCCAGCAGTCGCAGGGGACAGGGGTTGAGTGGCAATCAGCCCCAGCATTTT.

V and J are TRBV27 and TRBJ2-1; 8 bases align to TRBD2. The V gene's germline CDR1 is MNHEY and CDR2 SMNVEV (reference sequence). The ends lost 7 bases at V and 6 bases at J; junction bases unmatched: 8. This CDR3 has 14 amino acids. This chain's CDR3 is CASTPGGPGNEQFF. CDR3 coding DNA: TGTGCCAGCACCCCGGGAGGGCCCGGCAATGAGCAGTTCTTC.

The genes are TRBV2 and TRBJ2-3, with D tentatively TRBD1 (6 bases). Germline CDR1 reads SNHLY; CDR2 reads FYNNEI. Trimming removed 1 base from V and 5 bases from J, with 7 bases in between. The length of the CDR3 is 13 residues. The CDR3 reads CASSEDREDTQYF. CDR3 in DNA: TGTGCCAGCAGTGAAGACAGGGAAGATACGCAGTATTTT.

CDR3 DNA: TGTGCCACCAGTGATTCAACGGGGACAGGGGCCCTCAATCAGCCCCAGCATTTT. This gives the protein CATSDSTGTGALNQPQHF. The V call is TRBV24-1, the J call TRBJ1-5, with 10 bases identical to TRBD1. This CDR3 is 18 amino acids long. Germline V CDR1 and CDR2: KGHDR, SFDVKD. V lost 2 bases, J lost 3 bases, and 9 bases stayed unmatched.

This rearrangement joins TRBV29-1 to TRBJ1-1; 9 positions agree with TRBD1. The J segment lost 3 bases and the V segment lost 2 bases, leaving 4 bases of the junction unmatched. Per the germline V gene, CDR1 is SQVTM and CDR2 is ANQGSEA. The CDR3 is 14 residues long. DNA for the CDR3: TGCAGCGTTGAACGGCGACAGGGGGACACTGAAGCTTTCTTT. This translates into CSVERRQGDTEAFF.

CDR3 in amino acids: CASRDSHPSAEQFF. The CDR3 DNA reads as TGCGCCAGCCGGGACAGCCATCCTAGTGCTGAGCAGTTCTTC. J is TRBJ2-1 and V is TRBV10-2, with 7 bases lining up with TRBD1. V was pared by 8 bases and J by 9 bases, with 13 bases of the junction left unmatched. The CDR3 is made up of 14 amino acids. The germline V gene encodes CDR1 WSHSY and CDR2 SAAADI.

The chain uses TRBV6-6 and TRBJ2-1; 10 bases agree with TRBD2. The V gene's germline CDR1 is MNHNY and CDR2 SVGAGI (reference sequence). The CDR3 covers 16 residues. Trimming took 5 bases from V and 0 from J; bases not matched to a gene: 4. The CDR3 region has the DNA TGTGCCAGCAGTGGACTAGCGGCAAGCTCCTACAATGAGCAGTTCTTC. Protein product: CASSGLAASSYNEQFF.

This clone was seen a single time. The chain carries TRBV11-2 and TRBJ2-5; no definite D call. This CDR3 has 15 residues. Trimming removed 5 bases from V and 2 bases from J, with 15 bases in between. Looked up from germline, CDR1 is SGHAT and CDR2 is FQNNGV. The CDR3: CASSRLPGEQETQYF. CDR3 nucleotide sequence: TGTGCCAGCAGCAGACTCCCCGGAGAACAAGAGACCCAGTACTTC.

The chain couples TRBV2 to TRBJ2-1; D is undetermined. V lost 3 bases to trimming and J lost 4 bases, with 10 bases between them. This CDR3 is built from 14 residues. Germline lookup yields CDR1 SNHLY and CDR2 FYNNEI. The CDR3 spells CASSEETPYNEQFF. The DNA for the CDR3 is TGTGCCAGCAGTGAGGAGACTCCTTACAATGAGCAGTTCTTC.

V is TRBV5-1 and J is TRBJ2-1; 9 nucleotides line up with TRBD1. This CDR3 spans 14 amino acids. Trimming cost V 2 bases and J 9 bases; bases outside gene matches: 6. Germline lookup yields CDR1 SGHRS and CDR2 YFSETQ. The CDR3 DNA follows: TGCGCCAGCAGCTTTATCACAGGGGGCAGTGAGCAGTTCTTC. Translated: CASSFITGGSEQFF.

The V call is TRBV7-8, the J call TRBJ1-6; 7 nucleotides match TRBD1. Germline assignment: CDR1 SGHVS and CDR2 FQNEAQ. This CDR3 is built from 16 residues. V lost 1 base and J lost 7; bases outside the gene matches: 7. This chain's CDR3 is CASSLVGFRGNSPLHF. The CDR3 DNA reads TGTGCCAGCAGCTTAGTTGGGTTCAGGGGGAATTCACCCCTCCACTTT.

The V and J genes are TRBV5-1 and TRBJ2-3; D is perhaps TRBD1 (6 bases). Germline CDR1 and CDR2: SGHRS and YFSETQ. This CDR3 is 14 amino acids long. Trimming pared 5 bases from V and 4 bases from J, leaving 14 bases between. DNA of the CDR3: TGCGCCAGCAGAGTCGTACAGGGACCAGATACGCAGTATTTT. Translated, it gives CASRVVQGPDTQYF. Complete variable domain (other parts from reference TRBV5-1 and TRBJ2-3): KAGVTQTPRYLIKTRGQQVTLSCSPISGHRSVSWYQQTPGQGLQFLFEYFSETQRNKGNFPGRFSGRQFSNSRSEMNVSTLELGDSALYLCASRVVQGPDTQYFGPGTRLTVL.

This clone was recorded once. The V and J genes are TRBV13 and TRBJ2-5; D unclear. Germline-derived CDR1 and CDR2 are PRHDT and FYEKMQ (reference sequence). There are 14 residues in the CDR3. V dropped 7 bases and J dropped 0 bases, with 12 bases sitting between them. CDR3 DNA sequence: TGTGCCAGCACCGCAGGTACCTACCAAGAGACCCAGTACTTC. Protein: CASTAGTYQETQYF.

The V and J genes are TRBV5-1 and TRBJ1-3; 8 bases align to TRBD1. J gave up 2 bases and V 1 base, and 5 bases lay outside the gene matches. CDR1 is SGHRS, CDR2 YFSETQ, per germline. The CDR3 totals 16 residues. The CDR3 loop reads CASSLPAGGPGNTIYF. For the CDR3, the DNA is TGCGCCAGCAGCTTGCCGGCAGGGGGCCCTGGAAACACCATATATTTT.

The rearrangement uses TRBV28 and TRBJ2-7, with 9 nucleotides matching TRBD1. V lost 2 bases, J lost 3 bases, and 5 bases stayed unmatched. There are 15 residues in the CDR3. From germline, CDR1 is MDHEN and CDR2 SYDVKM. The CDR3 spells CASSLQGTGIYEQYF. The CDR3 DNA sequence: TGTGCCAGCAGTTTACAAGGGACAGGGATCTACGAGCAGTACTTC.